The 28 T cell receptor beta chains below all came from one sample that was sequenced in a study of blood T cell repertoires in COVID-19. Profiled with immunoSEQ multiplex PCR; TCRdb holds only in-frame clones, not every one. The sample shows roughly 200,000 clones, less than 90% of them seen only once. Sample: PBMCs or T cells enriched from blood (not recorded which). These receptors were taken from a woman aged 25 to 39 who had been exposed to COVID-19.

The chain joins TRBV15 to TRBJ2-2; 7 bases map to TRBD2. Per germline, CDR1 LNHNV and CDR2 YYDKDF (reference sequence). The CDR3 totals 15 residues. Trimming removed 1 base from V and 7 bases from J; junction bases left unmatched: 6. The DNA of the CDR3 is TGTGCCACCAGCAGAGGCGTTGGGGGGGTCGGGGAGCTGTTTTTT. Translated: CATSRGVGGVGELFF. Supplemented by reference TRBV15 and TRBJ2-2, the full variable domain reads DAMVIQNPRYQVTQFGKPVTLSCSQTLNHNVMYWYQQKSSQAPKLLFHYYDKDFNNEADTPDNFQSRRPNTSFCFLDIRSPGLGDTAMYLCATSRGVGGVGELFFGEGSRLTVL.

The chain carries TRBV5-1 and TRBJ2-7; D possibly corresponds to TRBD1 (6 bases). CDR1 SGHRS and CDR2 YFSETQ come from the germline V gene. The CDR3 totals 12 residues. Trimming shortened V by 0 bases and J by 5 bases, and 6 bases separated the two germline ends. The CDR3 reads CASSLGTDEQYF. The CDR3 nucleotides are TGCGCCAGCAGCTTGGGGACAGACGAGCAGTACTTC.

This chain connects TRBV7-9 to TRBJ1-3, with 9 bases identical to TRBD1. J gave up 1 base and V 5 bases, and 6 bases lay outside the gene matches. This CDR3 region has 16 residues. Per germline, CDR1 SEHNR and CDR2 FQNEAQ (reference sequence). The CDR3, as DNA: TGTGCCAGCAGCCCCCAGACAGGGGGGTCTGGAAACACCATATATTTT. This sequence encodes CASSPQTGGSGNTIYF.

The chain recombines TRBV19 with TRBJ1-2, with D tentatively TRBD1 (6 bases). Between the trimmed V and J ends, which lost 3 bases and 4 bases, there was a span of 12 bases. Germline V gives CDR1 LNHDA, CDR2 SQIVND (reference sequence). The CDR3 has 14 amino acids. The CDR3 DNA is TGTGCCAGTAGTATGACCAGGGGCTTCTATGGCTACACCTTC. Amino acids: CASSMTRGFYGYTF.

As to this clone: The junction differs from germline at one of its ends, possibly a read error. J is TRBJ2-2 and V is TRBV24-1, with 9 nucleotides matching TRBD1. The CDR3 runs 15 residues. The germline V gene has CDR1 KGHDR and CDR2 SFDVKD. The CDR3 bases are TGTGCCACGAGTGGGGACAGGGATTCCACCGGGGAGCTGTTTTTT. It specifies CATSGDRDSTGELFF.

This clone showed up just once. The chain's CDR3 is CATSDPRTGASTDTQYF. In DNA, the CDR3 is TGTGCCACCAGTGACCCCCGGACAGGGGCAAGCACAGATACGCAGTATTTT. The genes are TRBV24-1 and TRBJ2-3; TRBD1 agrees at 9 bases. CDR1 and CDR2 from the germline V gene are KGHDR and SFDVKD. The CDR3 length is 17 residues. Trimming took 4 bases from V and 0 from J; bases not matched to a gene: 7.

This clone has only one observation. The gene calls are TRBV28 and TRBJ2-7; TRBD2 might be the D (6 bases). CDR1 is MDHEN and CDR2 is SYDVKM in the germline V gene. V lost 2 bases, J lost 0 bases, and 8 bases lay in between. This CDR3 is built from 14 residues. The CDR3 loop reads CASSLARDSYEQYF. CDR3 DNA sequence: TGTGCCAGCAGTTTAGCGCGGGACTCCTACGAGCAGTACTTC. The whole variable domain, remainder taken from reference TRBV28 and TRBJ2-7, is DVKVTQSSRYLVKRTGEKVFLECVQDMDHENMFWYRQDPGLGLRLIYFSYDVKMKEKGDIPEGYSVSREKKERFSLILESASTNQTSMYLCASSLARDSYEQYFGPGTRLTVT.

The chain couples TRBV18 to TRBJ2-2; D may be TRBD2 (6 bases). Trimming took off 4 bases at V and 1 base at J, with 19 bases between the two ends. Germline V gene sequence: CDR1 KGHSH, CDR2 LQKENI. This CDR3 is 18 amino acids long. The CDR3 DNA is TGTGCCAGCTCACTTCGCGCCCTGGAGGGGCAGAACACCGGGGAGCTGTTTTTT. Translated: CASSLRALEGQNTGELFF.

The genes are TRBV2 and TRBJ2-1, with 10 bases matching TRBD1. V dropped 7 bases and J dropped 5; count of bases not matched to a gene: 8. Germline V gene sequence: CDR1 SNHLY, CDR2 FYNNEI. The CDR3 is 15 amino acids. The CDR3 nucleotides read TGTGCCAGCAACCGGGACAGGGGAGGTCACAATGAGCAGTTCTTC. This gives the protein CASNRDRGGHNEQFF.

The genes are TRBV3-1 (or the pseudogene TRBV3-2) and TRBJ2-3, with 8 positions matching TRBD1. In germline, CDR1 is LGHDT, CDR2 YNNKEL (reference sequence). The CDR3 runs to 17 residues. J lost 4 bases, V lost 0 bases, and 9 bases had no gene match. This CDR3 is CASSQETTYRGADTQYF. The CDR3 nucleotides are TGTGCCAGCAGCCAAGAAACAACCTACAGGGGGGCAGATACGCAGTATTTT.

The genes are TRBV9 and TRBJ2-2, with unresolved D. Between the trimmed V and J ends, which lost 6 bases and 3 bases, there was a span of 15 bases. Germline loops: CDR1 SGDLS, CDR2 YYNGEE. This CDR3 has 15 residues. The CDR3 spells CASTQALRDTGELFF. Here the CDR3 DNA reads TGTGCCAGCACCCAGGCCCTTCGAGACACCGGGGAGCTGTTTTTT. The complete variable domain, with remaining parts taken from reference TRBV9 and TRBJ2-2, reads DSGVTQTPKHLITATGQRVTLRCSPRSGDLSVYWYQQSLDQGLQFLIQYYNGEERAKGNILERFSAQQFPDLHSELNLSSLELGDSALYFCASTQALRDTGELFFGEGSRLTVL.

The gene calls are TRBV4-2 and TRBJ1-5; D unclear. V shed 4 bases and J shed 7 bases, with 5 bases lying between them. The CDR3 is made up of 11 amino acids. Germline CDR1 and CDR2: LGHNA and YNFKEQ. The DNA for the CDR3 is TGTGCCAGCAGCCCCCCACAGCCCCAGCATTTT. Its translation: CASSPPQPQHF.

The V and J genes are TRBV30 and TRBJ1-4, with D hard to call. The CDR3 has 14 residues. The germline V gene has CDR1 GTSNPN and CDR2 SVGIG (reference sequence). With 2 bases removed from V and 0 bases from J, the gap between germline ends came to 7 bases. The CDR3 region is CAWSTGSTNEKLFF. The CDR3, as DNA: TGTGCCTGGAGTACCGGGTCAACTAATGAAAAACTGTTTTTT.

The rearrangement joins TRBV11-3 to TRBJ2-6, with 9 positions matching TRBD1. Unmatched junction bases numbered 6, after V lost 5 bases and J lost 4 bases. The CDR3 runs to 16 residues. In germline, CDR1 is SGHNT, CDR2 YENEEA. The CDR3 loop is CASSPLDRGGANVLTF. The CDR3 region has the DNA TGTGCCAGCAGCCCCCTCGACAGGGGGGGGGCCAACGTCCTGACTTTC.

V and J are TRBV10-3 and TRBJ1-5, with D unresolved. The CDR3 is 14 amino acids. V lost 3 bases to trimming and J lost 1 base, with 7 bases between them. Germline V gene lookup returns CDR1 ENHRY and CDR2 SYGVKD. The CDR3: CAISEVTSNQPQHF. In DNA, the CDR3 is TGTGCCATCAGTGAAGTCACAAGCAATCAGCCCCAGCATTTT.

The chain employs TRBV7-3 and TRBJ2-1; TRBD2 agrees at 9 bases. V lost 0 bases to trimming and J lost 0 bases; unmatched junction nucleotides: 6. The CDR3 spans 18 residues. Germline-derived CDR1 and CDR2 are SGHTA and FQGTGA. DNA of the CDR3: TGTGCCAGCAGCTTAACTGGTAGCGGGGGATACTCCTACAATGAGCAGTTCTTC. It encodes CASSLTGSGGYSYNEQFF.

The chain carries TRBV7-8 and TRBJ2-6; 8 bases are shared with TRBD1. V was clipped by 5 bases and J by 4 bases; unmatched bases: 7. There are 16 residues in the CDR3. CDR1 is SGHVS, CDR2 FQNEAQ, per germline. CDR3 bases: TGTGCCAGCAGCCTCTGGACAGGGTCCGGGGCCAACGTCCTGACTTTC. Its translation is CASSLWTGSGANVLTF.

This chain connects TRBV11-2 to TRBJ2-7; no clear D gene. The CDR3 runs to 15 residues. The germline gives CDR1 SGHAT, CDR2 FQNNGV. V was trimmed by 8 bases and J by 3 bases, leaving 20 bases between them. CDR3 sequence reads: CASCSIRVPHYEQYF. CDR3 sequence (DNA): TGTGCCAGCTGCTCCATCCGGGTCCCCCACTACGAGCAGTACTTC.

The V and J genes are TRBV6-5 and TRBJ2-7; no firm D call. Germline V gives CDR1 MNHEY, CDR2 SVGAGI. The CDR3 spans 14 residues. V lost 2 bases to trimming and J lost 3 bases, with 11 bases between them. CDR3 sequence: CASSYLRSGYEQYF. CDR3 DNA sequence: TGTGCCAGCAGTTACCTACGTTCTGGCTACGAGCAGTACTTC.

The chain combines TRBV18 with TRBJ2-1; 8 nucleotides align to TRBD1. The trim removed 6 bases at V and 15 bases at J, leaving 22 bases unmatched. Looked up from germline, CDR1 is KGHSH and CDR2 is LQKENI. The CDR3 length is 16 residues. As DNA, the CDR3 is TGTGCCAGCTCTCCTACGACCGGGACAGGCCTCATCGGGTGGTTCTTC. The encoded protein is CASSPTTGTGLIGWFF. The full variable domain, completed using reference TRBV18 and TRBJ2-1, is NAGVMQNPRHLVRRRGQEARLRCSPMKGHSHVYWYRQLPEEGLKFMVYLQKENIIDESGMPKERFSAEFPKEGPSILRIQQVVRGDSAAYFCASSPTTGTGLIGWFFGPGTRLTVL.

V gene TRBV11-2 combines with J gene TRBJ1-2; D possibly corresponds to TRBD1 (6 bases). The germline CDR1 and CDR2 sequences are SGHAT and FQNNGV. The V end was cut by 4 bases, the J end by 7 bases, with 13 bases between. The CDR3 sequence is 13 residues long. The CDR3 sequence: CASSSYREGGYTF. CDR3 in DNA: TGTGCCAGCAGCTCATACAGGGAGGGTGGCTACACCTTC.

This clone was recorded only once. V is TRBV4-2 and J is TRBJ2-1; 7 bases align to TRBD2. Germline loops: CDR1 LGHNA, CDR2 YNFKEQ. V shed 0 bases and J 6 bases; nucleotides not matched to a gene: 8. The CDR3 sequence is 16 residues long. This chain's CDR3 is CASSQDLPGGVNEQFF. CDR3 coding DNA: TGTGCCAGCAGCCAAGATTTGCCGGGGGGTGTCAATGAGCAGTTCTTC.

The CDR3 protein is CATSDRGEGQETQYF. CDR3 nucleotide sequence: TGTGCCACCAGTGATCGGGGGGAAGGCCAAGAGACCCAGTACTTC. V is TRBV24-1 and J is TRBJ2-5; TRBD2 aligns across 7 bases. After removal of 3 bases from V and 1 base from J, the junction contained 4 bases not matched to a gene. Germline CDR1 KGHDR, CDR2 SFDVKD. The CDR3 spans 15 residues.

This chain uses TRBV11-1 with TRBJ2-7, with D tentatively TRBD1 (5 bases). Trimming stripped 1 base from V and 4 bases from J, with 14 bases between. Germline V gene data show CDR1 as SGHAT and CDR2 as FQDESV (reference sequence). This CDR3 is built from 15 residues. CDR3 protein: CASSLVGVGDYEQYF. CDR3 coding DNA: TGTGCCAGCAGCTTAGTAGGGGTAGGGGATTACGAGCAGTACTTC.

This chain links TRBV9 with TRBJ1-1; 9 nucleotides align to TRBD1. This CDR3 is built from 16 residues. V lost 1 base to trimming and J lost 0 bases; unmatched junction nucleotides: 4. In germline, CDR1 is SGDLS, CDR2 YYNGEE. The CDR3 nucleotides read TGTGCCAGCAGCGTAACAGGGGGCGGGTTGAACACTGAAGCTTTCTTT. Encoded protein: CASSVTGGGLNTEAFF.

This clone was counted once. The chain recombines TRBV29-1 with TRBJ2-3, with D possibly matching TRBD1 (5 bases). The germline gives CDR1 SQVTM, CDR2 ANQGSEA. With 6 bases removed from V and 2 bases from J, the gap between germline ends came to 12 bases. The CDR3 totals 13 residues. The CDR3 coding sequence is TGCAGCGTCGGTGACAGAAACACAGATACGCAGTATTTT. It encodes CSVGDRNTDTQYF.

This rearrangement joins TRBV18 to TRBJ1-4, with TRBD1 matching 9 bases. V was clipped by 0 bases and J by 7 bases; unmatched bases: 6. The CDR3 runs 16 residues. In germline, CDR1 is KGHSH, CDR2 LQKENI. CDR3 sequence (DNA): TGTGCCAGCTCACCACCGGTAAACAGGGGGCTTGAAAAACTGTTTTTT. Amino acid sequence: CASSPPVNRGLEKLFF.

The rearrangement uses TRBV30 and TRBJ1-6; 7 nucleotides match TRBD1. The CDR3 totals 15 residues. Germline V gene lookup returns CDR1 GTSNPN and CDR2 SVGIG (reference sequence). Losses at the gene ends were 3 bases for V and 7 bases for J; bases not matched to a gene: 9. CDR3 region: CAWRRGQDRNSPLHF. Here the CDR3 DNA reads TGTGCCTGGAGGCGTGGACAGGATAGGAATTCACCCCTCCACTTT.